A selection of T cell receptor beta chains follows, all from one sample in a study of identical twins. MiXCR was run by TCRdb on the 5' RACE reads, yielding one entry per CDR3 protein. Among about 690,000 distinct CDR3 sequences listed, approximately 6% were seen once. The sequenced sample was naive T cells sorted from blood. Source of these receptors: a man aged 18 to 29 in good health. Both conserved end residues are part of each CDR3. The order of the fields is J gene, D gene, V gene, clone size, CDR3 protein, CDR3 DNA. The D gene is left open where the match is weak. Only part of the rows carry a size: once, few, many, or a class if the clone is expanded.

>TRBJ2-2|-|TRBV7-9|-
CASSRREVLAGELFF
TGTGCCAGCAGCCGCAGGGAGGTCCTCGCCGGGGAGCTGTTTTTT
>TRBJ2-1|TRBD2|TRBV6-1|-
CASSQTSGSLSYNEQFF
TGTGCCAGCAGCCAGACTAGCGGGAGCCTTTCCTACAATGAGCAGTTCTTC
>TRBJ2-5|-|TRBV7-9|few
CASSLERIETQYF
TGTGCCAGCAGCTTAGAGCGAATAGAGACCCAGTACTTC
>TRBJ2-2|-|TRBV9|many
CASSVGGLAATGELFF
TGTGCCAGCAGCGTAGGGGGGCTAGCGGCTACCGGGGAGCTGTTTTTT
>TRBJ2-7|TRBD1|TRBV27|many
CASSFGTVYEQYF
TGTGCCAGCAGTTTTGGGACAGTTTACGAGCAGTACTTC
>TRBJ2-7|-|TRBV7-9|many
CASSTTGYEQYF
TGTGCCAGCAGTACTACAGGGTACGAGCAGTACTTC
>TRBJ1-2|-|TRBV29-1|many
CSVEYGFGYTF
TGCAGCGTTGAATACGGTTTTGGCTACACCTTC
>TRBJ2-1|TRBD1|TRBV5-1|many
CASSLGQGNEQFF
TGCGCCAGCAGCTTAGGACAGGGCAATGAGCAGTTCTTC
>TRBJ2-1|TRBD1|TRBV7-7|few
CASSRRRGTGMKVFDNEQFF
TGTGCCAGCAGTCGTCGGCGCGGGACAGGGATGAAGGTGTTCGACAATGAGCAGTTCTTC
>TRBJ2-7|TRBD2|TRBV20-1|many
CSARDLGTSGLFSYEQYF
TGCAGTGCTAGAGATCTAGGGACTAGCGGCTTGTTCTCCTACGAGCAGTACTTC
>TRBJ2-1|-|TRBV6-2/TRBV6-3|many
CASKRQSTYNEQFF
TGTGCCAGCAAAAGACAGTCAACCTACAATGAGCAGTTCTTC
>TRBJ2-1|-|TRBV25-1|few
CASSEYIRADEQFF
TGTGCCAGCAGTGAATATATCAGGGCCGATGAGCAGTTCTTC
>TRBJ2-6|-|TRBV7-6|many
CASSLFPSGANVLTF
TGTGCCAGCAGCTTATTTCCCTCTGGGGCCAACGTCCTGACTTTC
>TRBJ2-7|TRBD2|TRBV7-2|-
CASSFSGRLSYEQYF
TGTGCCAGCAGCTTCAGCGGGAGGCTCTCCTACGAGCAGTACTTC
>TRBJ2-1|-|TRBV7-2|-
CASSSPPGLSYNEQFF
TGTGCCAGCAGCTCCCCCCCGGGACTCTCTTACAATGAGCAGTTCTTC
>TRBJ2-7|TRBD1|TRBV5-6|few
CASRYRQGPSYEQYF
TGTGCCAGCAGATACCGACAGGGCCCTTCCTACGAGCAGTACTTC
>TRBJ2-7|-|TRBV14|-
CASSQDQAYEQYF
TGTGCCAGCAGCCAAGATCAAGCCTACGAGCAGTACTTC
>TRBJ2-3|TRBD2|TRBV20-1|-
CSARASGRLDTQYF
TGCAGTGCTAGAGCTAGCGGGAGACTGGATACGCAGTATTTT
>TRBJ2-6|-|TRBV15|many
CATSFGSGANVLTF
TGTGCCACCAGCTTCGGCTCTGGGGCCAACGTCCTGACTTTC
>TRBJ2-2|TRBD2|TRBV6-2/TRBV6-3|-
CASRHQREAGELFF
TGTGCCAGCAGACATCAGCGGGAAGCAGGGGAGCTGTTTTTT
>TRBJ1-4|TRBD1|TRBV5-5|many
CASSLVEDRAEKLFF
TGTGCCAGCAGCTTGGTCGAGGACAGGGCAGAAAAACTGTTTTTT
>TRBJ1-1|-|TRBV28|many
CASSTQTENTEAFF
TGTGCCAGCAGTACTCAGACAGAAAACACTGAAGCTTTCTTT
>TRBJ2-3|-|TRBV20-1|-
CSAGPTTDTQYF
TGCAGTGCAGGACCAACCACAGATACGCAGTATTTT
>TRBJ2-1|TRBD2|TRBV11-2|many
CASSSAGTSGRAHEQFF
TGTGCCAGCAGCTCCGCCGGGACTAGCGGGAGGGCCCATGAGCAGTTCTTC
>TRBJ1-2|-|TRBV7-2|many
CASSFNYGYTF
TGTGCCAGCAGCTTTAACTATGGCTACACCTTC
>TRBJ1-5|-|TRBV5-8|-
CASSFGQHLMAQHF
TGTGCCAGCAGCTTTGGGCAGCACTTGATGGCCCAGCATTTT
>TRBJ2-3|-|TRBV20-1|many
CSASVAKSTDTQYF
TGCAGTGCTAGCGTCGCGAAGAGCACAGATACGCAGTATTTT
>TRBJ2-1|-|TRBV7-2|many
CASSYDQSSYNEQFF
TGTGCCAGCAGCTATGATCAGAGCTCCTACAATGAGCAGTTCTTC
>TRBJ2-1|-|TRBV6-2/TRBV6-3|many
CASSYSRLRSYNEQFF
TGTGCCAGCAGTTACTCCAGACTACGCTCCTACAATGAGCAGTTCTTC
>TRBJ1-4|-|TRBV20-1|many
CSASRRINEKLFF
TGCAGTGCTAGCAGACGTATTAATGAAAAACTGTTTTTT
>TRBJ2-5|TRBD1|TRBV29-1|-
CSVVPAGTVPSNQETQYF
TGCAGCGTTGTTCCCGCCGGGACAGTGCCTTCTAACCAAGAGACCCAGTACTTC
>TRBJ2-1|TRBD2|TRBV20-1|few
CSASKASGIPSYNEQFF
TGCAGTGCTAGTAAGGCTAGCGGGATTCCCTCCTACAATGAGCAGTTCTTC
>TRBJ2-7|TRBD1|TRBV12-3/TRBV12-4|many
CASSPTPGQGEYEQYF
TGTGCCAGCAGTCCTACGCCTGGACAGGGGGAATACGAGCAGTACTTC
>TRBJ2-1|-|TRBV7-8|many
CASSLGTNYNEQFF
TGTGCCAGCAGCCTTGGGACAAACTACAATGAGCAGTTCTTC
>TRBJ1-4|-|TRBV7-9|many
CASSFGTDNEKLFF
TGTGCCAGCAGCTTCGGGACGGATAATGAAAAACTGTTTTTT
>TRBJ2-1|TRBD2|TRBV29-1|many
CSVGNVAGGPDNEQFF
TGCAGCGTGGGAAACGTAGCGGGAGGGCCGGACAATGAGCAGTTCTTC
>TRBJ2-6|-|TRBV18|few
CASSPALGRVLTF
TGTGCCAGCTCACCTGCCCTGGGGCGAGTCCTGACTTTC
>TRBJ2-4|TRBD2|TRBV12-3/TRBV12-4|many
CASSLSLAGGPYHF
TGTGCCAGCAGTTTAAGTCTTGCGGGAGGGCCCTACCACTTC
>TRBJ2-5|TRBD1|TRBV11-3|once
CASSSPGQGPETQYF
TGTGCCAGCAGCAGCCCGGGACAGGGCCCAGAGACCCAGTACTTC
>TRBJ2-5|-|TRBV4-1|-
CASSQDWVETQYF
TGCGCCAGCAGCCAAGATTGGGTGGAGACCCAGTACTTC
>TRBJ2-2|-|TRBV5-1|-
CASTIISGTLNTGELFF
TGCGCCAGCACCATCATTTCCGGGACACTGAACACCGGGGAGCTGTTTTTT
>TRBJ2-1|TRBD2|TRBV20-1|few
CSARPGTSGPNEQFF
TGCAGTGCTAGGCCTGGGACTAGCGGTCCCAATGAGCAGTTCTTC
>TRBJ2-1|TRBD1|TRBV29-1|many
CSVTGTGGYNEQFF
TGCAGCGTTACCGGGACAGGGGGCTACAATGAGCAGTTCTTC
>TRBJ2-1|-|TRBV7-3|few
CASSLNQGRGINEQFF
TGTGCCAGCAGCTTAAATCAGGGGCGCGGGATAAATGAGCAGTTCTTC
>TRBJ2-2|-|TRBV28|few
CASSFVGDTGELFF
TGTGCCAGCAGTTTTGTCGGGGACACCGGGGAGCTGTTTTTT
>TRBJ2-1|TRBD2|TRBV12-3/TRBV12-4|many
CASSSGGAGVGNEQFF
TGTGCCAGCAGCTCGGGGGGGGCGGGAGTAGGCAATGAGCAGTTCTTC
>TRBJ2-1|-|TRBV20-1|-
CSARDYQDWYNEQFF
TGCAGTGCTAGAGATTATCAGGACTGGTACAATGAGCAGTTCTTC
>TRBJ2-2|TRBD2|TRBV6-4|few
CASSASQGTSGRNTGELFF
TGTGCCAGCAGTGCCTCCCAAGGGACTAGCGGGAGGAACACCGGGGAGCTGTTTTTT
>TRBJ1-5|TRBD1|TRBV5-5|few
CASSQTAVGQGHQPQHF
TGTGCCAGCAGCCAAACCGCGGTGGGACAGGGGCATCAGCCCCAGCATTTT
>TRBJ2-7|TRBD2|TRBV28|few
CASSLRGISDEQYF
TGTGCCAGCAGTTTGCGGGGGATTTCTGACGAGCAGTACTTC
>TRBJ2-5|-|TRBV29-1|-
CSVGAHAAETQYF
TGCAGCGTTGGAGCTCACGCGGCCGAGACCCAGTACTTC
>TRBJ2-1|TRBD2|TRBV11-3|few
CASSLLSGGLNEQFF
TGTGCCAGCAGCTTACTGTCGGGAGGTCTCAATGAGCAGTTCTTC
>TRBJ1-2|-|TRBV20-1|many
CSAPGPNNDYGYTF
TGCAGTGCTCCCGGACCCAATAATGACTATGGCTACACCTTC
>TRBJ2-3|-|TRBV14|-
CASSQDKRLGTDTQYF
TGTGCCAGCAGCCAAGATAAAAGGCTCGGCACAGATACGCAGTATTTT
>TRBJ2-7|-|TRBV5-1|many
CASSLVGDEQYF
TGCGCCAGCAGCTTGGTCGGGGACGAGCAGTACTTC
>TRBJ1-2|TRBD1|TRBV29-1|-
CSAQGTGVSSYGYTF
TGCAGCGCCCAAGGGACAGGGGTCTCGAGCTATGGCTACACCTTC
>TRBJ2-1|TRBD1|TRBV7-8|many
CASSLALHRGANNEQFF
TGTGCCAGCAGCTTAGCGCTACACAGGGGGGCCAACAATGAGCAGTTCTTC